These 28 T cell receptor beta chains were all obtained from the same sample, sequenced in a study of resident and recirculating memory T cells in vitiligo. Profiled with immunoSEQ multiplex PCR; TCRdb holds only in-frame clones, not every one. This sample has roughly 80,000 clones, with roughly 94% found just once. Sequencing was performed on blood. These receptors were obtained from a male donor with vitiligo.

Here the CDR3 reads CASSSFPDIIPDTQYF. CDR3 DNA sequence: TGTGCCAGCAGCTCCTTCCCGGACATTATCCCAGATACGCAGTATTTT. V and J are TRBV7-9 and TRBJ2-3, with D maybe TRBD1 (5 bases). Germline values: CDR1 SEHNR, CDR2 FQNEAQ (reference sequence). The CDR3 runs 16 residues. V lost 4 bases and J lost 4, with 18 bases in between.

CDR3 region: CASSSRDRPVYEQYF. The CDR3, as DNA: TGTGCCAGCAGCTCCCGGGACAGGCCCGTTTACGAGCAGTACTTC. This sequence joins TRBV7-8 and TRBJ2-7, with 8 nucleotides matching TRBD1. Germline loops: CDR1 SGHVS, CDR2 FQNEAQ. With V trimmed by 4 bases and J by 4 bases, 9 bases remained unmatched. The CDR3 has 15 residues.

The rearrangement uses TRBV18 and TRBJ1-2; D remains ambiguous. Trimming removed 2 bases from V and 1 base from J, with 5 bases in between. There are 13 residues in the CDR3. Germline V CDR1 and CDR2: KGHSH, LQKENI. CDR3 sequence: CASSPGSNYGYTF. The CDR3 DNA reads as TGTGCCAGCTCACCAGGGAGTAACTATGGCTACACCTTC.

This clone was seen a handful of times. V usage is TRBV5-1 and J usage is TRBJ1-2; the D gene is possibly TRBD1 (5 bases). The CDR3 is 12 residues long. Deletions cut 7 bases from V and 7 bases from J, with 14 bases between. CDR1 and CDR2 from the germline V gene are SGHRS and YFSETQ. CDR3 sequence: CASSEGRGGYTF. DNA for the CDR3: TGCGCCAGCTCGGAGGGGAGAGGTGGCTACACCTTC.

CDR3 protein: CASSLGGLDGDEQYF. The CDR3 DNA reads TGCGCCAGCAGCTTGGGAGGGTTGGACGGAGACGAGCAGTACTTC. The chain recombines TRBV5-1 with TRBJ2-7; D might be TRBD2 (5 bases). The length of the CDR3 is 15 residues. CDR1 and CDR2 from the germline V gene are SGHRS and YFSETQ. V gave up 0 bases and J gave up 5 bases, with 15 bases separating them.

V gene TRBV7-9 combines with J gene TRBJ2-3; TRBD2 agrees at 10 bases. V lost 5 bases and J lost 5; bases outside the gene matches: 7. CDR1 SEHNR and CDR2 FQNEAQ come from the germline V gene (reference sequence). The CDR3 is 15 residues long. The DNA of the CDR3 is TGTGCCAGCAGCCCGAGCCTAGCGGGAGTAGATACGCAGTATTTT. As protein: CASSPSLAGVDTQYF.

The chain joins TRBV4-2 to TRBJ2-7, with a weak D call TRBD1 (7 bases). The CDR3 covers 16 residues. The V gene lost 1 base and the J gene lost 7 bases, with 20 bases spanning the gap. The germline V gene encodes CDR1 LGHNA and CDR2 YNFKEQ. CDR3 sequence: CASSQGRRQGGDEQYF. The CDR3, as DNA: TGTGCCAGCAGCCAAGGCCGGAGGCAGGGGGGAGATGAGCAGTACTTC.

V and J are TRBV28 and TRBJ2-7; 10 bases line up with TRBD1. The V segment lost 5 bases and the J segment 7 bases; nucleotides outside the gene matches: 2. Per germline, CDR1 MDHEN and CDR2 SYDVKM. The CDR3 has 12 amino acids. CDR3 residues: CASSGTGEEQYF. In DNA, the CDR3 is TGTGCCAGCAGTGGGACAGGGGAAGAGCAGTACTTC.

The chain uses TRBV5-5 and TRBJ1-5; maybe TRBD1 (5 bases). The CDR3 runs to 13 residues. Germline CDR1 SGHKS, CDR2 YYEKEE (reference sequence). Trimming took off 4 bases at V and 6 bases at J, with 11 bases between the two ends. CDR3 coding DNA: TGTGCCAGCAGCACCAGGGTACTTCAGCCCCAGCATTTT. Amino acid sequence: CASSTRVLQPQHF. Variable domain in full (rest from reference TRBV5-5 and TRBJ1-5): DAGVTQSPTHLIKTRGQQVTLRCSPISGHKSVSWYQQVLGQGPQFIFQYYEKEERGRGNFPDRFSARQFPNYSSELNVNALLLGDSALYLCASSTRVLQPQHFGDGTRLSIL.

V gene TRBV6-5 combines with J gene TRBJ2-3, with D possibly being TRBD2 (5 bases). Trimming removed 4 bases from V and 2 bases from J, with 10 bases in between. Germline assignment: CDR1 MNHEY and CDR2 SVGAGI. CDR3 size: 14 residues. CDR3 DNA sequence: TGTGCCAGCAGTTCCCCCGGACTCACAGATACGCAGTATTTT. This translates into CASSSPGLTDTQYF.

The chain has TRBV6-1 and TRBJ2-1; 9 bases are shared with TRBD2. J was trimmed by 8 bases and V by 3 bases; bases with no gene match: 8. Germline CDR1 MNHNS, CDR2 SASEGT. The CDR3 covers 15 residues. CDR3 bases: TGTGCCAGCAGTGAGGGGGTAGCGGGAGTCGATGAGCAGTTCTTC. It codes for CASSEGVAGVDEQFF.

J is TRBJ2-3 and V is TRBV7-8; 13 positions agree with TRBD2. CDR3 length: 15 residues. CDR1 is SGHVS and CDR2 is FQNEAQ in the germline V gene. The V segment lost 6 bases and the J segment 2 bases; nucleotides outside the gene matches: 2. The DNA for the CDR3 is TGTGCCAGCAGGGGACTAGCGGGATCCACAGATACGCAGTATTTT. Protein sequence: CASRGLAGSTDTQYF.

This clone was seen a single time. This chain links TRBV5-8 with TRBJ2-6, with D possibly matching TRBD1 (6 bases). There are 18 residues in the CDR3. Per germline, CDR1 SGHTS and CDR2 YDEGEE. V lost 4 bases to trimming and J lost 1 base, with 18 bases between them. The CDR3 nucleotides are TGTGCCAGCAGCGCCACACAGGGAATTTGGTCTGGGGCCAACGTCCTGACTTTC. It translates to CASSATQGIWSGANVLTF. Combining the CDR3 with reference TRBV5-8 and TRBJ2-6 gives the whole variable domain EAGVTQSPTHLIKTRGQQATLRCSPISGHTSVYWYQQALGLGLQFLLWYDEGEERNRGNFPPRFSGRQFPNYSSELNVNALELEDSALYLCASSATQGIWSGANVLTFGAGSRLTVL.

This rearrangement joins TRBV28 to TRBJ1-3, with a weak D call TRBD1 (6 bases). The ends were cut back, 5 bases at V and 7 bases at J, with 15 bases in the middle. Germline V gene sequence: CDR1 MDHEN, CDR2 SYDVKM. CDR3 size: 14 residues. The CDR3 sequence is CASSKDRPWNTIYF. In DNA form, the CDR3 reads TGTGCCAGCAGTAAGGACAGACCCTGGAACACCATATATTTT.

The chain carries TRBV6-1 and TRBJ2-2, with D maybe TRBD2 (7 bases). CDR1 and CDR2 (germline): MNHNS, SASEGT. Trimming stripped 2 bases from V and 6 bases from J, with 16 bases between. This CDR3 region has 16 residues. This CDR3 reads CASSEQGGGWAGELFF. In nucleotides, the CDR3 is TGTGCCAGCAGTGAACAGGGCGGGGGCTGGGCCGGGGAGCTGTTTTTT.

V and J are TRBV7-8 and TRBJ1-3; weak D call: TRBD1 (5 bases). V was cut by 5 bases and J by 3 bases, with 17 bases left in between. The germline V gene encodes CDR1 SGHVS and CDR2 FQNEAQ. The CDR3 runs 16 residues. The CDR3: CASSPRGVMGGNTIYF. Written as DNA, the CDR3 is TGTGCCAGCAGCCCCCGGGGGGTCATGGGTGGAAACACCATATATTTT.

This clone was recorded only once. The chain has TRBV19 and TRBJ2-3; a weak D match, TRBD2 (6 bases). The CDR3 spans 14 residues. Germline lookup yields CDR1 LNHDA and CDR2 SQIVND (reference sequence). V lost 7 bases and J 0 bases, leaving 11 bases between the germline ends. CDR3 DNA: TGTGCCAGTAAGGCGGGACCTAGCACAGATACGCAGTATTTT. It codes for CASKAGPSTDTQYF.

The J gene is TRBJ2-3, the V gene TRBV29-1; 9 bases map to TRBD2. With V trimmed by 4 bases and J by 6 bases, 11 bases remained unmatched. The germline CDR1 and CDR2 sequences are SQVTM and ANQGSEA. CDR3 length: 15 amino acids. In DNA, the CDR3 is TGCAGCGTTGGATTAGACAGTAGCGGGAGTGATACGCAGTATTTT. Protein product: CSVGLDSSGSDTQYF.

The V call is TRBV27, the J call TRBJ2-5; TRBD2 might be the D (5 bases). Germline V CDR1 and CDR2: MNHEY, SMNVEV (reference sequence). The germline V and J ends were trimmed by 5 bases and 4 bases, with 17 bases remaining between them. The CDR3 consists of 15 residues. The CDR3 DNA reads TGTGCCAGCAGTCCCACTAGTTGGTGGGGAGAGACCCAGTACTTC. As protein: CASSPTSWWGETQYF.

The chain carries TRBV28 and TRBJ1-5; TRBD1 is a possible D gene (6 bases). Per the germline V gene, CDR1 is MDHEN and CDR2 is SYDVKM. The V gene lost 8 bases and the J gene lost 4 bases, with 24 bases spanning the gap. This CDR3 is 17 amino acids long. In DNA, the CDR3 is TGTGCCAGCGAGGGGGAGAGTGTCAGGCCAGGGAATCAGCCCCAGCATTTT. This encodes CASEGESVRPGNQPQHF.

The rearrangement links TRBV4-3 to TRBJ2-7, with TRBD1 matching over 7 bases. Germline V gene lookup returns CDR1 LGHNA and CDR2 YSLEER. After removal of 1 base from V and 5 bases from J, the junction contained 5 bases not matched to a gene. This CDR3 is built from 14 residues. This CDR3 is CASSQGTGENEQYF. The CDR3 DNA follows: TGCGCCAGCAGCCAAGGAACAGGGGAAAACGAGCAGTACTTC.

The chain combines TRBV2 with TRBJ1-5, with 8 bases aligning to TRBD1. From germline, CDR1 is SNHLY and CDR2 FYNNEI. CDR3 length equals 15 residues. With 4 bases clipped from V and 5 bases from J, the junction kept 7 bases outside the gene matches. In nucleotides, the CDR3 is TGTGCCAGCAGTGTGCCGGGACAGGCGGATCAGCCCCAGCATTTT. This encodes CASSVPGQADQPQHF.

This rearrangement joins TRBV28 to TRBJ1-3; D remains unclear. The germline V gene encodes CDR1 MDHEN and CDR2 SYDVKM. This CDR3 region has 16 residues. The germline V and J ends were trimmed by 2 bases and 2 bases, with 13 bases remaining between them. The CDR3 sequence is CASSLLWQEAGNTIYF. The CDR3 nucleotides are TGTGCCAGCAGTTTACTTTGGCAGGAGGCTGGAAACACCATATATTTT.

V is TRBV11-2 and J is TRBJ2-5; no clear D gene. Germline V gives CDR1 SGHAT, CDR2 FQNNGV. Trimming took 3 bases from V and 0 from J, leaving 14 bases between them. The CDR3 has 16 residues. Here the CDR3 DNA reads TGTGCCAGCAGCTTTGGGCGAAATTCGTACCAAGAGACCCAGTACTTC. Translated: CASSFGRNSYQETQYF.

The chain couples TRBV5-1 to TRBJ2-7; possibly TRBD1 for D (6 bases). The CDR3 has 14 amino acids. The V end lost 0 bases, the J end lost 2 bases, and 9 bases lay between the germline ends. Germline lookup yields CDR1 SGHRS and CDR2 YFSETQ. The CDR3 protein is CASSLGDITYEQYF. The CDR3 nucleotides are TGCGCCAGCAGCTTGGGGGACATTACCTACGAGCAGTACTTC.

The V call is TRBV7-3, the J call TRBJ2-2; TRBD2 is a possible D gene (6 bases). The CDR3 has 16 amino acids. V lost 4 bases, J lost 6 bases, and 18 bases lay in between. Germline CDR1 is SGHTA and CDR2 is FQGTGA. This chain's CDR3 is CASSSFDGSFSGELFF. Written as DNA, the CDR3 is TGTGCCAGCAGCTCCTTCGACGGGAGTTTTTCCGGGGAGCTGTTTTTT. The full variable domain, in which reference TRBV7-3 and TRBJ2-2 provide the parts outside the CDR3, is GAGVSQTPSNKVTEKGKYVELRCDPISGHTALYWYRQSLGQGPEFLIYFQGTGAADDSGLPNDRFFAVRPEGSVSTLKIQRTERGDSAVYLCASSSFDGSFSGELFFGEGSRLTVL.

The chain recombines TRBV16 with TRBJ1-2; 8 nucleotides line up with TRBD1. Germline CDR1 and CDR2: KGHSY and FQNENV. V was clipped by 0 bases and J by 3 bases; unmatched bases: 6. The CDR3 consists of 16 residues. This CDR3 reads CASSQSGQGGHYGYTF. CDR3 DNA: TGTGCCAGCAGCCAATCCGGACAGGGCGGCCACTATGGCTACACCTTC.

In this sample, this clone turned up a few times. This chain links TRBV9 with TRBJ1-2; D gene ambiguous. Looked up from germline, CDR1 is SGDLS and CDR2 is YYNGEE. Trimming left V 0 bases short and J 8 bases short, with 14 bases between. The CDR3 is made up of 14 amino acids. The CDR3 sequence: CASSVGVGEYGYTF. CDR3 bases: TGTGCCAGCAGCGTAGGAGTCGGGGAGTACGGCTACACCTTC.